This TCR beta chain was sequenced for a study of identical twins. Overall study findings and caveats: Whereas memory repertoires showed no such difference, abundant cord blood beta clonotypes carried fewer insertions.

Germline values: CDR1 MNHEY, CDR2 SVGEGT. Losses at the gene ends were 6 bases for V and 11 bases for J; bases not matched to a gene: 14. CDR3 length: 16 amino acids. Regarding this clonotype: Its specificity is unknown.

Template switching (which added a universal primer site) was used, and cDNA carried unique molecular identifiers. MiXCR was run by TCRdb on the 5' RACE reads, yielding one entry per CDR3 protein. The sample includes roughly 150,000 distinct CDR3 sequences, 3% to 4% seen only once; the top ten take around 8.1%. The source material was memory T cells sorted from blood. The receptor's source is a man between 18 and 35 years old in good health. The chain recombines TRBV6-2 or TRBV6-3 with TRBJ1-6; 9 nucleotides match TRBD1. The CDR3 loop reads CASSPLRTGERAPLHF. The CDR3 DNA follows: TGTGCCAGCAGCCCCCTCCGGACAGGGGAGAGGGCACCCCTCCACTTT.